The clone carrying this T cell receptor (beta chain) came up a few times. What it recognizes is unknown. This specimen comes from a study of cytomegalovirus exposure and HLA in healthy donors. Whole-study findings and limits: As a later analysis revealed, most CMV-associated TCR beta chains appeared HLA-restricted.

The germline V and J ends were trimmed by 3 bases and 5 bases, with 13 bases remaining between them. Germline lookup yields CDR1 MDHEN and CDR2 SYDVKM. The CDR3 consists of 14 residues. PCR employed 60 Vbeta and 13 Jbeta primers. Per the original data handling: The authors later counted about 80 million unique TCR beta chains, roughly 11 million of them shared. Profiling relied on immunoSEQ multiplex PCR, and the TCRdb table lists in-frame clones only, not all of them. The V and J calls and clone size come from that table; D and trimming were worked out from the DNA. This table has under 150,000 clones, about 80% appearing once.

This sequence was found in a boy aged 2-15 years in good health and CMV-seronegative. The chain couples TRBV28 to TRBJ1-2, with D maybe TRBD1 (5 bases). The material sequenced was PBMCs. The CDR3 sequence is CASSFGAGGYGYTF. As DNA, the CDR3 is TGTGCCAGCAGTTTTGGGGCCGGGGGATATGGCTACACCTTC.